Listed here is a single T cell receptor beta chain. The source of the sample is a study of shared clonotypes between healthy human individuals. TCRdb keeps only in-frame clones here, not all; method: immunoSEQ multiplex PCR. This sample has some 530,000 clones; more than 75% occur once, and the top ten carry 12%. Germline values: CDR1 SGHDT, CDR2 YYEEEE. CDR3 length: 12 amino acids. V dropped 4 bases and J dropped 10; count of bases not matched to a gene: 7. This sequence joins TRBV5-6 and TRBJ2-7; 8 bases align to TRBD1. The sample was PBMCs. The clonotype comes from a woman aged 40 to 50 in good health. Some clones in this sample may be carry-over from other donors' samples. The CDR3 here is CASSPSGGGQYF. The CDR3 nucleotides read TGTGCCAGCAGCCCCTCAGGGGGCGGACAGTACTTC.